Presented here are 18 T cell receptor beta chains from one specimen sequenced in a study of control samples from healthy donors and cancer patients. Method: immunoSEQ multiplex PCR; TCRdb's copy keeps in-frame clones and lacks some. Here the sample table reports approximately 190,000 clones. Specimen: blood. The receptors here all came from a woman under 40 in good health.

The gene calls are TRBV27 and TRBJ2-7; 8 positions match TRBD1. V gave up 4 bases and J gave up 5 bases; unmatched junction bases: 7. The CDR3 length is 14 residues. Germline V gives CDR1 MNHEY, CDR2 SMNVEV (reference sequence). CDR3 in amino acids: CASSSRDRFHEQYF. CDR3 DNA sequence: TGTGCCAGCAGTTCCCGGGACAGGTTCCACGAGCAGTACTTC.

The J gene is TRBJ1-6, the V gene TRBV20-1; D gene unclear. The CDR3 runs 15 residues. Germline-derived CDR1 and CDR2 are DFQATT and SNEGSKA (reference sequence). Between the trimmed V and J ends, which lost 6 bases and 10 bases, there was a span of 22 bases. Here the CDR3 DNA reads TGCAGTGCCAGTGACCGCTCCCGGGAAGAGTCACCCCTCCACTTT. It specifies CSASDRSREESPLHF.

The chain joins TRBV7-9 to TRBJ1-6; D unresolved. CDR1 SEHNR and CDR2 FQNEAQ come from the germline V gene (reference sequence). The length of the CDR3 is 15 residues. The CDR3 nucleotides are TGTGCTCAGCCTTCAGCACACTCCTATAATTCACCCCTCCACTTT. It codes for CAQPSAHSYNSPLHF.

The chain has TRBV30 and TRBJ1-2; unclear D gene. Germline CDR1 and CDR2: GTSNPN and SVGIG (reference sequence). V lost 3 bases to trimming and J lost 8 bases, with 7 bases between them. The CDR3 is 10 amino acids. CDR3 bases: TGTGCCTGGAGCGACGGGGGCTACACCTTC. As protein: CAWSDGGYTF.

This chain uses TRBV12-3 or TRBV12-4 with TRBJ2-5; D gene unclear. The ends were cut back, 2 bases at V and 1 base at J, with 5 bases in the middle. The CDR3 consists of 13 residues. CDR3 sequence reads: CASSLWLQETQYF. The CDR3 nucleotides read TGTGCCAGCAGTTTATGGCTCCAAGAGACCCAGTACTTC.

The chain carries TRBV4-2 and TRBJ2-1; D is ambiguous. CDR3 length: 15 residues. V was cut by 5 bases and J by 0 bases, with 11 bases left in between. CDR1 is LGHNA, CDR2 YNFKEQ, per germline. DNA of the CDR3: TGTGCCAGCAGCTACGACATGAGCTCCTACAATGAGCAGTTCTTC. Residues: CASSYDMSSYNEQFF.

J is TRBJ1-4 and V is TRBV29-1, with 10 bases identical to TRBD1. With 7 bases clipped from V and 5 bases from J, the junction kept 7 bases outside the gene matches. CDR1 SQVTM and CDR2 ANQGSEA come from the germline V gene. This CDR3 is 14 amino acids long. For the CDR3, the DNA is TGCAGCGCCGGACAGGGGGATGCAAATGAAAAACTGTTTTTT. It codes for CSAGQGDANEKLFF.

The rearrangement links TRBV19 to TRBJ2-6; 12 nucleotides align to TRBD1. With 3 bases clipped from V and 2 bases from J, the junction kept 5 bases outside the gene matches. Germline CDR1 is LNHDA and CDR2 is SQIVND (reference sequence). There are 18 residues in the CDR3. CDR3 nucleotides: TGTGCCAGTAGTATGGGACAGGGGGCCTTACCTGGGGCCAACGTCCTGACTTTC. Encoded protein: CASSMGQGALPGANVLTF.

The chain carries TRBV5-4 and TRBJ2-3; TRBD1 might be the D (5 bases). The CDR3 extends over 15 amino acids. With 0 bases removed from V and 4 bases from J, the gap between germline ends came to 12 bases. Germline lookup yields CDR1 SGHNT and CDR2 YYREEE (reference sequence). CDR3 amino acids: CASSLEGAPSDTQYF. The CDR3 bases are TGTGCCAGCAGCTTGGAAGGGGCCCCCTCAGATACGCAGTATTTT. The whole variable domain, filled in from reference TRBV5-4 and TRBJ2-3, reads ETGVTQSPTHLIKTRGQQVTLRCSSQSGHNTVSWYQQALGQGPQFIFQYYREEENGRGNFPPRFSGLQFPNYSSELNVNALELDDSALYLCASSLEGAPSDTQYFGPGTRLTVL.

The chain couples TRBV12-3 or TRBV12-4 to TRBJ1-2; the D gene is possibly TRBD1 (6 bases). This CDR3 is 13 amino acids long. V lost 6 bases and J 10 bases, leaving 18 bases between the germline ends. The CDR3 region is CASRFGQSHDYTF. The CDR3 DNA reads as TGTGCCAGCAGATTCGGACAGTCCCATGACTACACCTTC.

The rearrangement uses TRBV5-5 and TRBJ2-7, with 7 nucleotides matching TRBD1. The V and J ends lost 3 bases and 1 base, in that order; junction bases with no gene match: 16. CDR1 and CDR2 from the germline V gene are SGHKS and YYEKEE (reference sequence). The length of the CDR3 is 18 residues. The CDR3 loop is CASSSFPIDRARSYEQYF. In DNA, the CDR3 is TGTGCCAGCAGCTCCTTCCCAATCGACAGGGCCCGATCCTACGAGCAGTACTTC.

The J gene is TRBJ2-1, the V gene TRBV2, with D maybe TRBD1 (6 bases). V lost 7 bases and J lost 4, with 14 bases in between. CDR1 and CDR2 (germline): SNHLY, FYNNEI. The CDR3 length is 14 residues. CDR3 sequence: CASNPRGQYNEQFF. The DNA of the CDR3 is TGTGCCAGCAATCCGAGGGGACAATACAATGAGCAGTTCTTC.

The chain uses TRBV9 and TRBJ1-1; D remains unclear. The V gene lost 0 bases and the J gene lost 1 base, with 10 bases spanning the gap. Germline V lookup: CDR1 SGDLS, CDR2 YYNGEE. This CDR3 has 15 amino acids. The CDR3 here is CASSVVRGWNTEAFF. The CDR3 DNA is TGTGCCAGCAGCGTAGTTAGAGGGTGGAACACTGAAGCTTTCTTT.

The chain carries TRBV28 and TRBJ2-7; a possible D gene is TRBD1 (6 bases). The germline gives CDR1 MDHEN, CDR2 SYDVKM. The CDR3 runs to 19 residues. V lost 6 bases and J 3 bases, leaving 30 bases between the germline ends. The CDR3 region is CASRTLGTIEPREIYEQYF. The CDR3 DNA is TGTGCCAGCAGGACCCTCGGGACAATCGAACCCCGTGAGATCTACGAGCAGTACTTC.

This CDR3 is CASSYSFKDSYEQYF. DNA for the CDR3: TGTGCCAGCAGTTACTCTTTTAAGGATTCCTACGAGCAGTACTTC. This sequence joins TRBV6-5 and TRBJ2-7, with no clear D. Trimming stripped 0 bases from V and 1 base from J, with 10 bases between. The length of the CDR3 is 15 residues. The V gene's germline CDR1 is MNHEY and CDR2 SVGAGI.

The V and J genes are TRBV28 and TRBJ1-5; D may be TRBD1 (6 bases). Germline V gives CDR1 MDHEN, CDR2 SYDVKM. The CDR3 totals 14 residues. Between the trimmed V and J ends, which lost 2 bases and 12 bases, there was a span of 17 bases. CDR3 bases: TGTGCCAGCAGTTTAGCAGGGGCCCCACTGGGCCAGCATTTT. Residues: CASSLAGAPLGQHF.

The rearrangement uses TRBV4-2 and TRBJ2-3, with 11 bases matching TRBD2. Germline loops: CDR1 LGHNA, CDR2 YNFKEQ. The V and J ends lost 0 bases and 5 bases, in that order; junction bases with no gene match: 7. The CDR3 runs to 17 residues. CDR3 sequence: CASSQDRLAGQVDTQYF. The CDR3 coding sequence is TGTGCCAGCAGCCAAGACAGACTAGCGGGGCAGGTAGATACGCAGTATTTT.

Written as DNA, the CDR3 is TGTGCCAGCAGTTACTCGGATAATCAGCCCCAGCATTTT. Protein sequence: CASSYSDNQPQHF. The V call is TRBV6-5, the J call TRBJ1-5; D uncertain. V was shortened by 0 bases and J by 4 bases, with 4 bases between the two germline ends. This CDR3 is built from 13 residues. The germline V gene encodes CDR1 MNHEY and CDR2 SVGAGI.